The rows below give T cell receptor beta chains drawn from one sample of a study of post-analysis software for immune sequencing data. TCRdb re-called the PCR reads through MiXCR, storing one row per CDR3 protein. Here the sample spans hundreds of thousands of distinct CDR3 sequences, roughly three fifths being singletons. Input material: blood. Source of these receptors: a girl aged 2-10 years with multiple sclerosis. Each CDR3 is given with its conserved first and last residue. Fields, in order: V gene, clone size, D gene, J gene, CDR3 DNA, CDR3 protein. D genes are given only for firm matches. Size is stated for part of the rows, as once, few or many counts, or as a class when the clone is expanded.

v_call: TRBV20-1
clone_size: NA
d_call: TRBD2
j_call: TRBJ2-1
cdr3_nt: TGCAGTGCTAGAGATCCTAGCGGGAGGGCCAATGAGCAGTTCTTC
cdr3_aa: CSARDPSGRANEQFF

v_call: TRBV6-6
clone_size: few
d_call: NA
j_call: TRBJ1-4
cdr3_nt: TGTGCCAGCAGTTACACCCCCACGTTAGCGGGTGAAAAACTGTTTTTT
cdr3_aa: CASSYTPTLAGEKLFF

v_call: TRBV19
clone_size: NA
d_call: TRBD2
j_call: TRBJ2-5
cdr3_nt: TGTGCCAGTAGCCCGACCGTCAGCGGGGGGTTCTCAGAGACCCAGTACTTC
cdr3_aa: CASSPTVSGGFSETQYF

v_call: TRBV28
clone_size: NA
d_call: NA
j_call: TRBJ2-1
cdr3_nt: TGTGCCAGCAGTTTCGGGACTCGGTGGTTCTTC
cdr3_aa: CASSFGTRWFF

v_call: TRBV5-6
clone_size: NA
d_call: TRBD1
j_call: TRBJ2-2
cdr3_nt: TGTGCCAGCAGCTCCGGGACAGGGTTTCCCGGGGAGCTGTTTTTT
cdr3_aa: CASSSGTGFPGELFF

v_call: TRBV29-1
clone_size: NA
d_call: NA
j_call: TRBJ2-1
cdr3_nt: TGCAGCGTTGAAGGCCCTCCCTCCTACAATGAGCAGTTCTTC
cdr3_aa: CSVEGPPSYNEQFF

v_call: TRBV20-1
clone_size: NA
d_call: TRBD2
j_call: TRBJ2-3
cdr3_nt: TGCAGTGCTGTCACTAGCGGGAGTAGCACAGATACGCAGTATTTT
cdr3_aa: CSAVTSGSSTDTQYF

v_call: TRBV29-1
clone_size: few
d_call: NA
j_call: TRBJ1-2
cdr3_nt: TGCAGCGTTGAAGCCCAGGGTGGGGACTATGGCTACACCTTC
cdr3_aa: CSVEAQGGDYGYTF

v_call: TRBV7-2
clone_size: NA
d_call: NA
j_call: TRBJ1-6
cdr3_nt: TGTGCCAGCAGCCCTCGCGGAGGCGGTACTAATTCACCCCTCCACTTT
cdr3_aa: CASSPRGGGTNSPLHF

v_call: TRBV6-5
clone_size: NA
d_call: NA
j_call: TRBJ2-3
cdr3_nt: TGTGCCAGCAGTTTAACGGGGGCGGTTGCAGATACGCAGTATTTT
cdr3_aa: CASSLTGAVADTQYF

v_call: TRBV5-1
clone_size: few
d_call: NA
j_call: TRBJ2-3
cdr3_nt: TGCGCCAGCGAACCAGGGTTCGAGACAGATACGCAGTATTTT
cdr3_aa: CASEPGFETDTQYF

v_call: TRBV15
clone_size: NA
d_call: NA
j_call: TRBJ2-3
cdr3_nt: TGTGCCACCAGCAGAGATCCCCGGGCGGATACGCAGTATTTT
cdr3_aa: CATSRDPRADTQYF

v_call: TRBV6-5
clone_size: many
d_call: TRBD2
j_call: TRBJ2-3
cdr3_nt: TGTGCCAGCAGTTACCAAGGGTTCGGGGGGACAGATACGCAGTATTTT
cdr3_aa: CASSYQGFGGTDTQYF

v_call: TRBV12-3/TRBV12-4
clone_size: NA
d_call: NA
j_call: TRBJ1-2
cdr3_nt: TGTGCCGTACCAAGGGTCGGGAAGGGGGGTCTCTATGGCTACACCTTC
cdr3_aa: CAVPRVGKGGLYGYTF

v_call: TRBV29-1
clone_size: few
d_call: NA
j_call: TRBJ2-7
cdr3_nt: TGCAGCGCCGCCGGGACACAGGGCTACGAGCAGTACTTC
cdr3_aa: CSAAGTQGYEQYF

v_call: TRBV10-3
clone_size: NA
d_call: TRBD2
j_call: TRBJ2-3
cdr3_nt: TGTGCCATCAGCCTAGCGGGAGGGGAGGATACGCAGTATTTT
cdr3_aa: CAISLAGGEDTQYF

v_call: TRBV7-8
clone_size: NA
d_call: TRBD1
j_call: TRBJ2-1
cdr3_nt: TGTGCCAACTCGCCGGGACAGGGGAGCAATGAGCAGTTCTTC
cdr3_aa: CANSPGQGSNEQFF

v_call: TRBV6-5
clone_size: NA
d_call: TRBD2
j_call: TRBJ2-5
cdr3_nt: TGTACCAGCAGTTACTCCCGGACTAGCGGGGGGGCCGGGACCCAGTACTTC
cdr3_aa: CTSSYSRTSGGAGTQYF

v_call: TRBV7-2
clone_size: NA
d_call: TRBD1
j_call: TRBJ2-7
cdr3_nt: TGTGCCAGCAGCTTAGGACCGGGACAGGTCGCCTACGAGCAGTACTTC
cdr3_aa: CASSLGPGQVAYEQYF

v_call: TRBV28
clone_size: NA
d_call: NA
j_call: TRBJ1-1
cdr3_nt: TGTGCCAGCACGACCAGCTCTGAAGCTTTCTTT
cdr3_aa: CASTTSSEAFF

v_call: TRBV12-3/TRBV12-4
clone_size: NA
d_call: NA
j_call: TRBJ2-7
cdr3_nt: TGTGCCAGCAGTTTATTTCCCCACGAGCAGTACTTC
cdr3_aa: CASSLFPHEQYF

v_call: TRBV6-5
clone_size: NA
d_call: NA
j_call: TRBJ1-4
cdr3_nt: TGTGCCAGCGGGTGGGACGAAAAACTGTTTTTT
cdr3_aa: CASGWDEKLFF

v_call: TRBV6-7
clone_size: NA
d_call: NA
j_call: TRBJ2-7
cdr3_nt: TGTGCCAGCAGTCGGGAAGGGGGGACTGGCTACGAGCAGTACTTC
cdr3_aa: CASSREGGTGYEQYF

v_call: TRBV28
clone_size: NA
d_call: NA
j_call: TRBJ2-1
cdr3_nt: TGTGCCAGCTTCGACTACAGGGGGGGCTCCTACAATGAGCAGTTCTTC
cdr3_aa: CASFDYRGGSYNEQFF

v_call: TRBV20-1
clone_size: NA
d_call: NA
j_call: TRBJ2-1
cdr3_nt: TGCAGTGCTAGAGATCTAGCCGACTCCTACAATGAGCAGTTCTTC
cdr3_aa: CSARDLADSYNEQFF